The 24 T cell receptor beta chains below all came from one sample that was sequenced in a study of T cells in Graves' hyperthyroidism and ophthalmopathy. Amplified TCR beta CDR3 regions derived from RNA transcripts. The primer set for the first-round RT-PCR of the TCR CDR3 was HTBI. One entry per CDR3 protein, called by TCRdb with MiXCR from the multiplex PCR reads. The sample lists 400,000 or so distinct CDR3 sequences; 11% to 15% were seen once. The sample taken for sequencing was blood. These receptors were taken from a man between 50 and 59 years old with Graves' ophthalmopathy.

In this sample, this clonotype turned up a few times. The chain joins TRBV19 to TRBJ2-5, with D maybe TRBD2 (6 bases). Trimming pared 7 bases from V and 5 bases from J, leaving 20 bases between. Germline V lookup: CDR1 LNHDA, CDR2 SQIVND (reference sequence). The CDR3 consists of 15 residues. The CDR3 DNA follows: TGTGCCAGTACCACCGCTCCCGGAGCGGGTGAGACCCAGTACTTC. Amino acids: CASTTAPGAGETQYF.

This clonotype was recorded at least ten times. CDR3 DNA sequence: TGCAGTGGAAGGGGCTACGCTAGCACAGATACGCAGTATTTT. It encodes CSGRGYASTDTQYF. The gene calls are TRBV20-1 and TRBJ2-3, with TRBD1 as a possible D gene (5 bases). Trimming pared 7 bases from V and 0 bases from J, leaving 14 bases between. This CDR3 spans 14 amino acids. Per germline, CDR1 DFQATT and CDR2 SNEGSKA (reference sequence).

This clonotype appeared many times. The chain combines TRBV6-1 with TRBJ1-2; weak D call: TRBD1 (5 bases). The CDR3 loop spans 14 amino acids. Germline V gene sequence: CDR1 MNHNS, CDR2 SASEGT. V was pared by 2 bases and J by 3 bases, with 10 bases between. CDR3 residues: CASSETRGHYGYTF. The CDR3 DNA reads as TGTGCCAGCAGTGAAACAAGGGGCCACTATGGCTACACCTTC.

On this clonotype: This may be a read error, as it is one base from a much larger clone. The V gene is TRBV6-5, the J gene TRBJ2-7; 8 bases are a match to TRBD2. Germline CDR1 reads MNHEY; CDR2 reads SVGAGI. There are 16 residues in the CDR3. The CDR3 here is CASSYSSGTLSFEQYF. CDR3 nucleotide sequence: TGTGCCAGCAGTTACTCTAGCGGGACTCTTTCCTTCGAGCAGTACTTC.

The CDR3, as DNA: TGCAGCGTTGCCCAGGGCCTAAATAGGGCCAAAAACATTCAGTACTTC. Residues: CSVAQGLNRAKNIQYF. The chain joins TRBV29-1 to TRBJ2-4, with D perhaps TRBD1 (5 bases). V lost 4 bases, J lost 1 base, and 17 bases lay in between. This CDR3 is 16 amino acids long. CDR1 is SQVTM, CDR2 ANQGSEA, per germline.

This clonotype was seen a few times. The chain uses TRBV7-9 and TRBJ2-5, with 7 bases aligning to TRBD1. Unmatched junction bases numbered 7, after V lost 4 bases and J lost 2 bases. Germline V gene sequence: CDR1 SEHNR, CDR2 FQNEAQ (reference sequence). This CDR3 region has 15 residues. The CDR3 region is CASSSGQAAQETQYF. In nucleotides, the CDR3 is TGTGCCAGCAGCTCCGGACAGGCTGCACAAGAGACCCAGTACTTC.

This clonotype has at least ten counts. This sequence joins TRBV30 and TRBJ2-3; D gene unclear. The V end lost 2 bases, the J end lost 7 bases, and 13 bases lay between the germline ends. The V gene's germline CDR1 is GTSNPN and CDR2 SVGIG (reference sequence). This CDR3 has 13 amino acids. The CDR3 is CAWSQGYMNTQYF. CDR3 sequence (DNA): TGTGCCTGGAGTCAAGGGTATATGAATACGCAGTATTTT.

There are many counts of this clonotype. The chain combines TRBV11-3 with TRBJ2-7; no firm D call. Trimming took 3 bases from V and 5 from J, leaving 8 bases between them. From germline, CDR1 is SGHNT and CDR2 YENEEA. The CDR3 runs 12 residues. In DNA form, the CDR3 reads TGTGCCAGCAGCTTCGGCCAAGACGAGCAGTACTTC. It codes for CASSFGQDEQYF.

This clonotype has only a few counts. Possible read error: a much larger clone is one base away. This chain connects TRBV28 to TRBJ1-1; 7 bases are a match to TRBD1. The CDR3 extends over 15 amino acids. The germline V gene encodes CDR1 MDHEN and CDR2 SYDVKM. In nucleotides, the CDR3 is TGTACCAGCAGTTTACCAGGGGGTGGGAACACTGAAGCTTTCTTT. Translated: CTSSLPGGGNTEAFF.

Regarding this clonotype: Being one base from a much bigger clone, this may be a read error. The chain couples TRBV20-1 to TRBJ1-1; 7 nucleotides match TRBD1. CDR3 length equals 15 residues. V dropped 0 bases and J dropped 3; count of bases not matched to a gene: 7. The germline gives CDR1 DFQATT, CDR2 SNEGSKA (reference sequence). CDR3 in amino acids: CSARDRPGGDTEAFF. The DNA of the CDR3 is TGCAGTGCTAGAGATCGGCCAGGGGGGGACACTGAAGCTTTCTTT.

This clonotype came up a few times. This chain links TRBV3-1 with TRBJ1-5, with 8 bases identical to TRBD1. CDR1 is LGHDT, CDR2 YNNKEL, per germline (reference sequence). There are 14 residues in the CDR3. V lost 3 bases and J lost 6; bases outside the gene matches: 4. DNA of the CDR3: TGTGCCAGCAGCCAGGACAGGGTACCTCAGCCCCAGCATTTT. Its translation is CASSQDRVPQPQHF.

This clonotype was seen only a few times. V and J are TRBV5-4 and TRBJ2-3, with D tentatively TRBD2 (6 bases). The CDR3 is 15 residues long. The germline V gene encodes CDR1 SGHNT and CDR2 YYREEE (reference sequence). Trimming removed 4 bases from V and 6 bases from J, with 18 bases in between. The CDR3 DNA is TGTGCCAGCAGCCCCCAGACTAGTGTCGTTGATACGCAGTATTTT. Translation gives CASSPQTSVVDTQYF.

This clonotype was seen at least ten times. The V call is TRBV6-1, the J call TRBJ2-2, with 8 bases lining up with TRBD1. Germline assignment: CDR1 MNHNS and CDR2 SASEGT. The V and J ends lost 6 bases and 4 bases, in that order; junction bases with no gene match: 10. There are 16 residues in the CDR3. CDR3 DNA: TGTGCCAGCAGCGCTCCCGGGACAGGAGGCACCGGGGAGCTGTTTTTT. This encodes CASSAPGTGGTGELFF.

This chain uses TRBV6-1 with TRBJ1-5, with D hard to call. Trimming cost V 4 bases and J 5 bases, with 9 bases left between them. CDR3 length equals 13 residues. CDR1 is MNHNS and CDR2 is SASEGT in the germline V gene. CDR3 in amino acids: CASSGRSYQPQHF. DNA for the CDR3: TGTGCCAGCAGTGGACGTTCTTATCAGCCCCAGCATTTT.

There are many counts of this clonotype. The chain employs TRBV28 and TRBJ2-3; TRBD2 matches 13 bases. The ends lost 2 bases at V and 4 bases at J; junction bases unmatched: 6. This CDR3 comprises 17 residues. Germline V lookup: CDR1 MDHEN, CDR2 SYDVKM. The CDR3 DNA follows: TGTGCCAGCAGTTTAGCAACTAGCGGGAGGGCTTCAGATACGCAGTATTTT. Protein sequence: CASSLATSGRASDTQYF.

This chain joins TRBV14 and TRBJ2-7; D remains ambiguous. V was cut by 1 base and J by 4 bases, with 17 bases left in between. This CDR3 contains 16 residues. From germline, CDR1 is SGHDN and CDR2 FVKESK. CDR3 nucleotides: TGTGCCAGCAGCCAAGTCTTAGGCCACGTCCCTTACGAGCAGTACTTC. This sequence encodes CASSQVLGHVPYEQYF.

The chain carries TRBV2 and TRBJ2-3; 14 positions match TRBD2. CDR3 length: 15 residues. Losses at the gene ends were 6 bases for V and 3 bases for J; bases not matched to a gene: 2. CDR1 and CDR2 (germline): SNHLY, FYNNEI. The CDR3 bases are TGTGCCAGCAGGGGACTAGCGGGAGTTACAGATACGCAGTATTTT. Translating gives CASRGLAGVTDTQYF.

In this sample, this clonotype turned up many times. The rearrangement links TRBV28 to TRBJ2-5; 12 bases line up with TRBD2. Germline values: CDR1 MDHEN, CDR2 SYDVKM. The CDR3 is made up of 16 amino acids. Trimming cost V 6 bases and J 0 bases; bases outside gene matches: 5. The CDR3 nucleotides read TGTGCCAGCAGCCCAGGACTAGCGGGGTACCAAGAGACCCAGTACTTC. Translated: CASSPGLAGYQETQYF.

Concerning this clonotype itself: One end of the junction does not line up with germline, which may come from a read error. This rearrangement joins TRBV2 to TRBJ2-5; D remains unclear. The length of the CDR3 is 13 residues. In germline, CDR1 is SNHLY, CDR2 FYNNEI. The CDR3 region has the DNA TGTGCCAGCAGTGAAGGGCAACAAGAGGCCCAGTACTTC. Translation gives CASSEGQQEAQYF.

In this sample, this clonotype turned up many times. The V gene is TRBV13, the J gene TRBJ1-3; D gene unclear. CDR1 is PRHDT, CDR2 FYEKMQ, per germline (reference sequence). Trimming cost V 1 base and J 4 bases, with 2 bases left between them. CDR3 size: 12 residues. CDR3 DNA sequence: TGTGCCAGCAGCTTAGCCGGAAACACCATATATTTT. It encodes CASSLAGNTIYF.

This clonotype was picked up many times. The CDR3 loop reads CASSSDRGLTEAFF. CDR3 nucleotide sequence: TGTGCCAGCAGCTCTGATAGGGGGCTCACTGAAGCTTTCTTT. This sequence joins TRBV7-3 and TRBJ1-1; TRBD1 matches at 7 bases. The V gene's germline CDR1 is SGHTA and CDR2 FQGTGA. Losses at the gene ends were 4 bases for V and 4 bases for J; bases not matched to a gene: 6. The CDR3 is 14 residues long.

This clonotype was recorded at least ten times. The J gene is TRBJ2-7, the V gene TRBV4-1; D is perhaps TRBD2 (5 bases). Per the germline V gene, CDR1 is MGHRA and CDR2 is YSYEKL. Trimming shortened V by 0 bases and J by 4 bases, and 7 bases separated the two germline ends. There are 13 residues in the CDR3. CDR3: CASSQERTYEQYF. CDR3 nucleotides: TGCGCCAGCAGCCAAGAAAGGACTTACGAGCAGTACTTC.

This chain links TRBV4-2 with TRBJ2-4; 10 bases match TRBD2. The germline V gene has CDR1 LGHNA and CDR2 YNFKEQ. The CDR3 has 19 amino acids. V gave up 0 bases and J gave up 3 bases; unmatched junction bases: 11. The CDR3 loop is CASSQEDLLAGDDKNIQYF. The CDR3 nucleotides read TGTGCCAGCAGCCAAGAGGATCTCCTAGCGGGAGATGACAAAAACATTCAGTACTTC.

The rearrangement links TRBV5-1 to TRBJ1-1; TRBD1 might be the D (5 bases). Trimming cost V 0 bases and J 0 bases, with 9 bases left between them. The germline V gene has CDR1 SGHRS and CDR2 YFSETQ. The CDR3 runs 15 residues. The DNA of the CDR3 is TGCGCCAGCAGCTTGGTCGGGGGAGTGAACACTGAAGCTTTCTTT. Translating it yields CASSLVGGVNTEAFF.